Following are 11 T cell receptor beta chains from one sample sequenced in a study of cytomegalovirus exposure and HLA in healthy donors. PCR employed 60 Vbeta and 13 Jbeta primers. The table came from immunoSEQ multiplex PCR; TCRdb's copy has only in-frame clones and leaves some out. The data contain approximately 90,000 clones, roughly 74% of them singletons. Sequences were obtained from PBMCs. Receptor source: a man aged 40-49 years in good health and CMV-seronegative.

The V call is TRBV5-1, the J call TRBJ2-2; TRBD1 agrees at 7 bases. This CDR3 contains 15 residues. Germline CDR1 and CDR2: SGHRS and YFSETQ. With 10 bases clipped from V and 3 bases from J, the junction kept 12 bases outside the gene matches. The CDR3 coding sequence is TGCGCCTCCCGGGAACAGGGGTCGGACACCGGGGAGCTGTTTTTT. It codes for CASREQGSDTGELFF.

The rearrangement links TRBV4-1 to TRBJ2-3; TRBD2 might be the D (5 bases). In germline, CDR1 is MGHRA, CDR2 YSYEKL. This CDR3 has 13 amino acids. V was trimmed by 7 bases and J by 0 bases, leaving 8 bases between them. The CDR3, as DNA: TGCGCCAGCAACGAGCGGAGCACAGATACGCAGTATTTT. Translation: CASNERSTDTQYF.

DNA of the CDR3: TGTGCCAGCAGTTTCCTATCCGCGGGAGAAGGACGTGAGCAGTTCTTC. It yields the protein CASSFLSAGEGREQFF. The chain carries TRBV27 and TRBJ2-1; 7 bases line up with TRBD2. The CDR3 contains 16 residues. The germline V gene encodes CDR1 MNHEY and CDR2 SMNVEV (reference sequence). V dropped 3 bases and J dropped 9; count of bases not matched to a gene: 14.

This clone was seen only once. The chain uses TRBV7-6 and TRBJ2-2; no clear D gene. With 5 bases removed from V and 5 bases from J, the gap between germline ends came to 18 bases. CDR1 SGHVS and CDR2 FNYEAQ come from the germline V gene. This CDR3 is built from 16 residues. This chain's CDR3 is CASSATLNGFTGELFF. The CDR3 nucleotides read TGTGCCAGCAGCGCGACTTTAAACGGATTTACCGGGGAGCTGTTTTTT.

V and J are TRBV4-2 and TRBJ1-1, with TRBD1 matching 9 bases. The CDR3 runs 14 residues. Germline-derived CDR1 and CDR2 are LGHNA and YNFKEQ. Losses at the gene ends were 4 bases for V and 7 bases for J; bases not matched to a gene: 7. In nucleotides, the CDR3 is TGTGCCAGCAGCCCCTCCGGGACAGGGATTGAAGCTTTCTTT. Translated: CASSPSGTGIEAFF.

The chain employs TRBV4-2 and TRBJ1-2, with 7 bases lining up with TRBD1. V lost 0 bases, J lost 4 bases, and 5 bases stayed unmatched. The CDR3 totals 15 residues. CDR1 is LGHNA and CDR2 is YNFKEQ in the germline V gene. In DNA form, the CDR3 reads TGTGCCAGCAGCCAAGATAAGGCAGGGGGCTATGGCTACACCTTC. This codes for CASSQDKAGGYGYTF.

The chain combines TRBV25-1 with TRBJ2-5; tentative D call: TRBD2 (7 bases). The V end lost 5 bases, the J end lost 5 bases, and 15 bases lay between the germline ends. Germline V gene data show CDR1 as MGHDK and CDR2 as SYGVNS. The CDR3 extends over 14 amino acids. This CDR3 reads CASSFHREGETQYF. DNA of the CDR3: TGTGCCAGCAGTTTTCACAGGGAGGGGGAGACCCAGTACTTC.

The chain employs TRBV5-1 and TRBJ1-5; D gene unclear. The length of the CDR3 is 15 residues. CDR1 SGHRS and CDR2 YFSETQ come from the germline V gene. V gave up 0 bases and J gave up 0 bases, with 7 bases separating them. The DNA for the CDR3 is TGCGCCAGCAGCTTGGGGTCAGATAGCAATCAGCCCCAGCATTTT. Translated: CASSLGSDSNQPQHF.

The chain employs TRBV5-6 and TRBJ2-7; TRBD1 aligns across 7 bases. The CDR3 has 17 amino acids. Losses at the gene ends were 0 bases for V and 5 bases for J; bases not matched to a gene: 14. CDR1 and CDR2 (germline): SGHDT, YYEEEE. The CDR3 region is CASSLDQAAGGRNEQYF. Here the CDR3 DNA reads TGTGCCAGCAGCTTGGATCAGGCCGCAGGGGGACGGAACGAGCAGTACTTC.

V and J are TRBV6-6 and TRBJ2-7, with 7 positions matching TRBD2. This CDR3 comprises 14 residues. Germline V gene sequence: CDR1 MNHNY, CDR2 SVGAGI (reference sequence). Germline trimming cut 6 bases from V and 4 bases from J; bases unmatched to any gene: 9. CDR3: CASSSGRGLYEQYF. DNA of the CDR3: TGTGCCAGCAGCTCGGGGCGGGGGTTATACGAGCAGTACTTC.

This clone came up a few times. The chain joins TRBV6-1 to TRBJ1-1; 11 positions agree with TRBD1. Losses at the gene ends were 2 bases for V and 4 bases for J; bases not matched to a gene: 6. The CDR3 consists of 16 residues. Germline CDR1 and CDR2: MNHNS and SASEGT. DNA of the CDR3: TGTGCCAGCAGTGAAATCGGACAGGGGGCGTCCACTGAAGCTTTCTTT. It specifies CASSEIGQGASTEAFF.